Listed here are 5 T cell receptor beta chains from one sample, sequenced in a study of cytomegalovirus exposure and HLA in healthy donors. Researchers ran the PCR with 60 Vbeta and 13 Jbeta primers. This table comes from immunoSEQ multiplex PCR, and its TCRdb copy is limited to in-frame clones, with some not included. The profile covers 80,000 to 100,000 clones, with roughly 77% appearing a single time and less than 1.5% taken by the ten largest. Sequenced input: PBMCs. Receptors originate from a man between 35 and 55 years old in good health and CMV-seronegative.

The V and J genes are TRBV7-2 and TRBJ1-2; 7 bases are a match to TRBD1. J gave up 5 bases and V 5 bases, and 11 bases lay outside the gene matches. The CDR3 spans 15 residues. CDR1 is SGHTA, CDR2 FQGNSA, per germline. DNA for the CDR3: TGTGCCAGCAGCCTAGACAGGGTGCAAAGGTATGGCTACACCTTC. Translated, it gives CASSLDRVQRYGYTF.

V gene TRBV6-1 combines with J gene TRBJ2-3, with D unresolved. Germline lookup yields CDR1 MNHNS and CDR2 SASEGT. The CDR3 is 15 residues long. V was clipped by 2 bases and J by 0 bases, with 9 bases between them. The chain's CDR3 is CASSEFSLSTDTQYF. The DNA of the CDR3 is TGTGCCAGCAGTGAATTTAGTTTAAGCACAGATACGCAGTATTTT.

The genes are TRBV7-9 and TRBJ1-1; TRBD1 aligns across 9 bases. Germline values: CDR1 SEHNR, CDR2 FQNEAQ (reference sequence). V shed 5 bases, J shed 2 bases, and the junction held 15 bases outside the gene matches. CDR3 length equals 18 residues. CDR3 sequence: CASSEQPGQGLSNTEAFF. The CDR3 nucleotides are TGTGCCAGCAGCGAACAACCGGGACAGGGTCTATCAAACACTGAAGCTTTCTTT.

The V call is TRBV30, the J call TRBJ2-5; maybe TRBD2 (7 bases). The DNA end lines up better with TRBJ2-7; the J call may be wrong. CDR1 is GTSNPN and CDR2 is SVGIG in the germline V gene (reference sequence). This CDR3 has 12 amino acids. Here the CDR3 DNA reads TGTGCCTGGGGCGGGGGCGGGCACGAGCAGTACTTC. Translation: CAWGGGGHEQYF.

This chain connects TRBV4-2 to TRBJ2-2; 9 bases agree with TRBD2. The germline V gene encodes CDR1 LGHNA and CDR2 YNFKEQ. This CDR3 comprises 16 residues. J was trimmed by 0 bases and V by 4 bases; bases with no gene match: 3. The CDR3 spells CASSPIAGANTGELFF. In DNA form, the CDR3 reads TGTGCCAGCAGCCCCATAGCGGGGGCGAACACCGGGGAGCTGTTTTTT.